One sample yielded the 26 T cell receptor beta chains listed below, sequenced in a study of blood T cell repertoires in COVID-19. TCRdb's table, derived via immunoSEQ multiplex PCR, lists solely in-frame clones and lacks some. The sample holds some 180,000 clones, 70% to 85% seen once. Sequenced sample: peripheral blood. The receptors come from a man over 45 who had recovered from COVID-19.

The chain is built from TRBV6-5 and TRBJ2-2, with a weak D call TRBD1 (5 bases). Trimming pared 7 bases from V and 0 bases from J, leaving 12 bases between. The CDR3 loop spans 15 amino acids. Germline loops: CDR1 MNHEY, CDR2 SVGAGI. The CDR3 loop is CASTLDTPNTGELFF. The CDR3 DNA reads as TGTGCCAGCACCCTGGACACCCCGAACACCGGGGAGCTGTTTTTT.

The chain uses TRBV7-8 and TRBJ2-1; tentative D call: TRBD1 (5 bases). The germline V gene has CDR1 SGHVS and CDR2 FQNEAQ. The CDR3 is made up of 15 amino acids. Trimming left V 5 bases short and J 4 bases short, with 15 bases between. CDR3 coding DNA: TGTGCCAGCAGCCCAACAGGATCCCCGTACAATGAGCAGTTCTTC. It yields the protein CASSPTGSPYNEQFF.

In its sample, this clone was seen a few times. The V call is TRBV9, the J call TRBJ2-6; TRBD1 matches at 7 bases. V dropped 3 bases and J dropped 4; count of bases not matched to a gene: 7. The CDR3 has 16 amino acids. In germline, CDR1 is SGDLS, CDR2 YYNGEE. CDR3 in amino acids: CASSARQGAGANVLTF. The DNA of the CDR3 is TGTGCCAGCAGCGCGCGACAGGGCGCCGGGGCCAACGTCCTGACTTTC.

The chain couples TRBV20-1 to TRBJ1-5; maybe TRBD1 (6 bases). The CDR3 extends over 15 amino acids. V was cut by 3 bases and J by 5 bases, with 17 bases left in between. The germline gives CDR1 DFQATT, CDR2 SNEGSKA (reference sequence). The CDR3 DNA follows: TGCAGTGCTAGTGTCGGACAGCAGATACATCAGCCCCAGCATTTT. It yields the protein CSASVGQQIHQPQHF.

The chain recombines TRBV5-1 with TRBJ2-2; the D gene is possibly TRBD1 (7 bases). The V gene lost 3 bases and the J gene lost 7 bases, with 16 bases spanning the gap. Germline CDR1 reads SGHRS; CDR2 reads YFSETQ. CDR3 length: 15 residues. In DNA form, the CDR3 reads TGCGCCAGCAGCTCGGAGGGACAGCCGGGCGGGGAGCTGTTTTTT. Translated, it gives CASSSEGQPGGELFF.

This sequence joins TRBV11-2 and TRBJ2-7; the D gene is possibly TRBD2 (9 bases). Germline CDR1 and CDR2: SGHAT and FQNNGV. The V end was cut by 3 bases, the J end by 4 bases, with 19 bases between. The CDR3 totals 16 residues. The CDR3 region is CASSFTQGGLAYEQYF. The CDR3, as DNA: TGTGCCAGCAGCTTTACACAGGGGGGACTAGCTTACGAGCAGTACTTC.

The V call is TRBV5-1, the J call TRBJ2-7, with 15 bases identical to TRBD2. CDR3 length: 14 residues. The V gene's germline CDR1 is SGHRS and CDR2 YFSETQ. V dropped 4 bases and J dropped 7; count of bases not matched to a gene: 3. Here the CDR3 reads CASSGGLAGGEQYF. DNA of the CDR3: TGCGCCAGCAGCGGGGGACTAGCGGGAGGTGAGCAGTACTTC. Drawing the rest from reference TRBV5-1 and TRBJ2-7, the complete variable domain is KAGVTQTPRYLIKTRGQQVTLSCSPISGHRSVSWYQQTPGQGLQFLFEYFSETQRNKGNFPGRFSGRQFSNSRSEMNVSTLELGDSALYLCASSGGLAGGEQYFGPGTRLTVT.

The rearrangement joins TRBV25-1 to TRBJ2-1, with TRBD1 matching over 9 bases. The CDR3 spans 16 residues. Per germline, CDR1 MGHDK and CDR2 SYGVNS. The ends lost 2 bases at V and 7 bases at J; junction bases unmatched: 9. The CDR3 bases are TGTGCCAGCAGTGAAGCCGGGACAGGGCGCCAAAATGAGCAGTTCTTC. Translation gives CASSEAGTGRQNEQFF. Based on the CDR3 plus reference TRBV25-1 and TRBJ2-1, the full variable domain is EADIYQTPRYLVIGTGKKITLECSQTMGHDKMYWYQQDPGMELHLIHYSYGVNSTEKGDLSSESTVSRIRTEHFPLTLESARPSHTSQYLCASSEAGTGRQNEQFFGPGTRLTVL.

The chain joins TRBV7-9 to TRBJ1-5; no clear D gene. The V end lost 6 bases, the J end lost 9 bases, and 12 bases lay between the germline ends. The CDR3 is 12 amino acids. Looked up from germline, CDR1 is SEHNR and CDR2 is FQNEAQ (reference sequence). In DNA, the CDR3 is TGTGCCAGCAGTTATACAACGGGGCCCCAGCATTTT. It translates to CASSYTTGPQHF.

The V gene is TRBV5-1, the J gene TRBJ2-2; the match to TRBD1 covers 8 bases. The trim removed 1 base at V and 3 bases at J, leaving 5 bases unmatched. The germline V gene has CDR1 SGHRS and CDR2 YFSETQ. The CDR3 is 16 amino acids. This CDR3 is CASSLLGQGDTGELFF. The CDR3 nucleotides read TGCGCCAGCAGCTTGTTAGGACAGGGTGACACCGGGGAGCTGTTTTTT. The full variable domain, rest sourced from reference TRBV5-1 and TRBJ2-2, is KAGVTQTPRYLIKTRGQQVTLSCSPISGHRSVSWYQQTPGQGLQFLFEYFSETQRNKGNFPGRFSGRQFSNSRSEMNVSTLELGDSALYLCASSLLGQGDTGELFFGEGSRLTVL.

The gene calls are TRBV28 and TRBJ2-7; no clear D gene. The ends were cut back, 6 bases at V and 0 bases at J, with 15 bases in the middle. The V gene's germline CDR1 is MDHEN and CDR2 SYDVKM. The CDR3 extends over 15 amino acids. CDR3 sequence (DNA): TGTGCCAGCAGCCCCCCGAGCGCCGGCTCCTACGAGCAGTACTTC. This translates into CASSPPSAGSYEQYF.

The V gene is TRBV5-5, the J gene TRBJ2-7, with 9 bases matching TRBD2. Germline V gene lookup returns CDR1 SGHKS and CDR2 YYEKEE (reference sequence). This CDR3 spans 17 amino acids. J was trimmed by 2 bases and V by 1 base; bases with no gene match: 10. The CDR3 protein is CASSLLAGPGIAYEQYF. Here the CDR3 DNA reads TGTGCCAGCAGCTTGCTAGCGGGACCGGGGATAGCCTACGAGCAGTACTTC.

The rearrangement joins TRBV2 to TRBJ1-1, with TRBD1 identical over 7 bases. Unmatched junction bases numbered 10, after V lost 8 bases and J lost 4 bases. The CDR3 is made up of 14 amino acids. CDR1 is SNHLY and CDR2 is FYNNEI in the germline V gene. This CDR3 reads CASGDRVGGTEAFF. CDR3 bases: TGTGCCAGCGGAGACAGGGTGGGAGGCACTGAAGCTTTCTTT.

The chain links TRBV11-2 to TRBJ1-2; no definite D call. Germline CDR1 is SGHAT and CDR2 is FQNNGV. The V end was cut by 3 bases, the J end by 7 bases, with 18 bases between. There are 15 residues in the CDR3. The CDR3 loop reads CASSFLPIGGSGYTF. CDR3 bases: TGTGCCAGCAGCTTTCTACCGATCGGCGGGTCTGGCTACACCTTC.

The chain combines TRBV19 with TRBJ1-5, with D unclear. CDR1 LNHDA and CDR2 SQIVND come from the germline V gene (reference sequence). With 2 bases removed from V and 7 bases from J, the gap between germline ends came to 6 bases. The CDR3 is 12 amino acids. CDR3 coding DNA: TGTGCCAGTAGTATACGAGGGCAGCCCCAGCATTTT. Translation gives CASSIRGQPQHF.

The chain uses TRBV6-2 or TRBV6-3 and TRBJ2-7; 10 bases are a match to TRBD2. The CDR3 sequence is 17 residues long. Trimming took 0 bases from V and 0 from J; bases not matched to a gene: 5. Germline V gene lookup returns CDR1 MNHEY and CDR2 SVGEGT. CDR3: CASSYSERTSGSYEQYF. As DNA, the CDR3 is TGTGCCAGCAGTTACTCGGAGAGGACTAGCGGCTCCTACGAGCAGTACTTC.

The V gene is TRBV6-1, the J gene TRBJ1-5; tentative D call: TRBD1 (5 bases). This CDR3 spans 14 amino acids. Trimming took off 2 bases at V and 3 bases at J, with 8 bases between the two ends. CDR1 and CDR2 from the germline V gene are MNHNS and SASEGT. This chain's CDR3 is CASSETGNNQPQHF. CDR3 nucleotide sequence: TGTGCCAGCAGTGAAACAGGAAACAATCAGCCCCAGCATTTT.

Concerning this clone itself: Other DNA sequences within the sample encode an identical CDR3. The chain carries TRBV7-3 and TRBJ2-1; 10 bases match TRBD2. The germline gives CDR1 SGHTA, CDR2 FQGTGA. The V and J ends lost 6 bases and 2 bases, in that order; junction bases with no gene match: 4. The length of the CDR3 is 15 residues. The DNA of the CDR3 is TGTGCCAGCAGTTTAGCGGGAGGTACCTACAATGAGCAGTTCTTC. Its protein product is CASSLAGGTYNEQFF.

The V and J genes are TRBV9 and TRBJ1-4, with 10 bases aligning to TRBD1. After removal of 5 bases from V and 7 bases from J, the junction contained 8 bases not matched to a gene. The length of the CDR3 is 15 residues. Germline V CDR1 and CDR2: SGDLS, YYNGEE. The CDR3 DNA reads TGTGCCAGCAGTTTCTGGACAGGGGGAGGTGAAAAACTGTTTTTT. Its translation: CASSFWTGGGEKLFF.

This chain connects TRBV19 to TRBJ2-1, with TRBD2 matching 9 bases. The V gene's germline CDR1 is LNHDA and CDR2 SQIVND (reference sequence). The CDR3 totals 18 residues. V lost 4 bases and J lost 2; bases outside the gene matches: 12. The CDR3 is CASSKLIGSSGAYNEQFF. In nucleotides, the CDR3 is TGTGCCAGTAGTAAACTGATCGGGTCTAGCGGGGCCTACAATGAGCAGTTCTTC.

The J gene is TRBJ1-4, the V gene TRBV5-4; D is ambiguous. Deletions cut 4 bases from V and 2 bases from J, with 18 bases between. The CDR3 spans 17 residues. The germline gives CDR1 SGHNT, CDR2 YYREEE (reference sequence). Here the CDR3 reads CASSVAREGRTNEKLFF. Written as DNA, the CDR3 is TGTGCCAGCAGCGTGGCCCGGGAAGGCAGGACTAATGAAAAACTGTTTTTT.

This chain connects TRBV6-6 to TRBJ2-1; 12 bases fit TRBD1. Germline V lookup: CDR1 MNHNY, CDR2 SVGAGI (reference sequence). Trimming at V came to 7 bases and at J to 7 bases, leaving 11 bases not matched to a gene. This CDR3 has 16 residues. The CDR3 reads CASMNSGTGGGNEQFF. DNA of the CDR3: TGTGCCAGCATGAACTCCGGGACAGGGGGCGGGAATGAGCAGTTCTTC.

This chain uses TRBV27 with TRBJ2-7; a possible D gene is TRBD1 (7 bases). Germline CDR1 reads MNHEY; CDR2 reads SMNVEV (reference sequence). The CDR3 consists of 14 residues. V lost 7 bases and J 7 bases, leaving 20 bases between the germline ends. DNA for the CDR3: TGTGCCAGCACCATAAACACAGGGGCGGGGGAGCAGTACTTC. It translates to CASTINTGAGEQYF.

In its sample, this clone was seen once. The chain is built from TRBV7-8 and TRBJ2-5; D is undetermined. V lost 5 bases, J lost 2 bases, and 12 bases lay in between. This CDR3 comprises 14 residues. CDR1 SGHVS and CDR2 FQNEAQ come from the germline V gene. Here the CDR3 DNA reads TGTGCCAGCAGCGGAGATCCGAGTCAAGAGACCCAGTACTTC. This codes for CASSGDPSQETQYF.

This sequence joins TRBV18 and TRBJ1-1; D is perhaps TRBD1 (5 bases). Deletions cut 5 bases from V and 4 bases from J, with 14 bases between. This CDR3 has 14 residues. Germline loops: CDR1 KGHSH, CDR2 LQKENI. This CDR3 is CASSSGFAGTEAFF. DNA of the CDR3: TGTGCCAGCTCATCAGGGTTCGCCGGCACTGAAGCTTTCTTT.

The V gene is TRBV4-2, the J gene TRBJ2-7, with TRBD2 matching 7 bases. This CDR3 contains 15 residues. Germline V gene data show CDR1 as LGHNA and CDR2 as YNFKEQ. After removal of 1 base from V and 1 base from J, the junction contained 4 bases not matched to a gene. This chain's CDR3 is CASSQGGGGSYEQYF. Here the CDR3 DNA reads TGTGCCAGCAGCCAAGGGGGGGGAGGGTCCTACGAGCAGTACTTC.